This TCR beta chain was sequenced during a study of synovial regulatory T cells in juvenile arthritis. Study-wide results and limits: TCR diversity was lower in inflammation-associated blood Treg cells than in other blood Treg cells.

Germline V lookup: CDR1 SGHVS, CDR2 FNYEAQ. The CDR3 has 14 amino acids. Only the protein is available. TCRdb's copy holds only in-frame clones and misses some; the assay was immunoSEQ multiplex PCR. Its table lists 8,000 to 10,000 clones. A word on this clone: Its matching antigen is unknown.

The source is a donor younger than 30 with juvenile idiopathic arthritis. The chain employs TRBV7-6 and TRBJ2-7; TCRdb's D gene call, TRBD2, goes unchecked for lack of DNA. Sequencing input: Treg cells from blood. Subset indicated: remaining (HLA-DR-negative) circulating blood Treg cells. Here the CDR3 reads CASARGAGSYEQYF.